What follows is one T cell receptor beta chain and its context. Which antigen it targets is not known. No qualities accompany the bases; no much larger clone lies one base away. This record belongs to a study of regulatory T cells in long-lasting Graves disease (dated by TCRdb to 2020 to 2022). The study in broad terms: In the newly diagnosed Graves' disease group, patients had been taking antithyroid drugs for less than 3 months. The study was registered as a clinical trial and conducted in China. Peripheral blood TCR sequencing and RNA sequencing compared persistent Graves' disease patients with newly diagnosed Graves' disease patients. A total of some 33 samples were covered by TCR sequencing, comprising around 13 persistent and 20 newly diagnosed Graves' disease patients. Results the study describes overall, beyond this receptor: The small sample size was acknowledged by the authors as a limitation that may reduce accuracy. Because the primary lesion, thyroid tissue, could not be accessed, the study looked at peripheral blood alone. Compared with newly diagnosed patients, patients with persistent Graves' disease had lower TCR Shannon entropy and fewer highly expanded clones, which suggests clonal expansion. Sequencing and analysis were limited to the TCR beta chain. Persistent disease showed preferential use of TRBV28, TRBJ1-2 and TRBJ2-5, whereas newly diagnosed disease favored TRBV20-1 and TRBJ2-1. More public clonotypes were shared among persistent patients (around 3,000) than among newly diagnosed patients (roughly 1,000).

What this sample's time point label stands for: newly diagnosed GD, antithyroid drugs for less than 3 months. For both TCR sequencing and RNA sequencing, RNA was extracted from PBMCs in TRIzol. The diagnosis of Graves' disease was made according to American Thyroid Association guidelines. Patients were recruited from an endocrinology department in Xi'an, China. Each patient gave 8.5 to 9.5 milliliters of peripheral blood, collected in an EDTA anticoagulant tube. Ficoll Paque Plus density gradient separation was used to isolate PBMCs, and no additional T cell sorting was done. An Agilent 2100 Bioanalyzer and agarose gel were used to check RNA quality, and a NanoDrop 2000 was used to measure RNA concentration. Libraries were built with multiplex PCR. TCRdb lists the instrument as Illumina HiSeq 4000. To build TCR beta libraries, CDR3 regions were amplified by Arm-PCR using iRepertoire HTBI primers. Before sequencing, the PCR products underwent gel purification. As for the authors' bioinformatics: A total of 60 to 80 TRBV and under 15 TRBJ segments were identified across samples and were used for gene usage analysis of CDR3 amino acid clonotypes. COPE and FqMerger were used to merge filtered high-quality paired reads into contigs. BLAST was used to align contigs to the IMGT TRBV, TRBD and TRBJ reference genes, and CDR3 was defined following IMGT. Any clonotype with a frequency above 0.1% was classified as a highly expanded clone. Shannon entropy served as the measure of repertoire diversity, while the Gini coefficient captured V-J evenness. A clonotype was considered public if more than one individual shared it. TCRdb handled the public reads itself, with Q25 trimming in fastp and clone calling in MiXCR, and kept productive beta chains. Rows with a matching CDR3 protein are joined into one entry that keeps the most common DNA and genes. TCRdb's processing, not the study's, gives the V and J calls here. This sample lists about 470,000 distinct CDR3 sequences; 16% were detected once. The ten largest clonotypes hold about 12% of the sample.

At the junction V is shortened by 5 bases and J by 6 bases; bases outside the gene matches: 8. Inclusive of the bounding cysteine and phenylalanine, the CDR3 is 15 residues long. Only the CDR3 portion is preserved as DNA: 45 bases, with reading frame beginning at the first base. CDR1 and CDR2 (MNHNS, SASEGT) derive from the germline V gene. Separately, the same data were catalogued under a study of T cells in Graves' hyperthyroidism and ophthalmopathy. The second paper further reports: A patient counted as having stable Graves' hyperthyroidism if no progression to ophthalmopathy occurred over 18 months of follow-up. Hyperthyroidism patients were aged 18 to 65 years and newly diagnosed, with disease duration of less than 2 months. The study excluded patients with uncontrolled infections, other autoimmune diseases, pregnancy or lactation. Clinical symptoms, serum thyroxine and TRAb, thyroid ultrasound, and orbital computed tomography formed the basis for the diagnoses. For the first round of RT-PCR on the TCR CDR3, the HTBI primer set was used together with the Qiagen OneStep RT-PCR kit. Most expanded thyroid clonotypes (frequency above 0.001) were also detected in blood, a finding suggesting that blood repertoires may reflect thyroid immune responses. In cross-validation, a model built on a 13 V-J signature told ophthalmopathy apart from stable hyperthyroidism with approximately 90% sensitivity and roughly 81% specificity, and in testing the same model reached 80%/75%. In validation, the model predicted progression to ophthalmopathy with over 60% sensitivity and approximately 74% specificity, a median of about 6 months before onset. To identify TCR V-J signatures that set the groups apart, the researchers used a discovery cohort of about a hundred patients, made up of 40 to 45 with Graves' ophthalmopathy and some 56 with stable Graves' hyperthyroidism. An independent validation cohort of about 20 hyperthyroidism patients and 17 patients who later progressed to ophthalmopathy tested prospective prediction of ophthalmopathy. The roughly 99 discovery patients were divided at random into training and test sets in a 7:3 ratio. Thyroid tissue and blood T-cell repertoires from roughly 6 Graves' hyperthyroidism patients were also compared in the study. After sampling, hyperthyroidism patients received methimazole starting at 30 mg daily, and ophthalmopathy patients received high-dose intravenous methylprednisolone. The libraries were constructed in a second round of multiplex PCR and then size-selected and purified. Paired-end sequencing of the libraries was performed with 100 bp reads on an Illumina HiSeq2000. SOAPnuke was used to process the raw data, throwing out any read that contained adapters or uncalled bases, had a mean Phred below 15, or lacked an exact constant-primer or identifier match. High-quality paired reads were merged using COPE v1.2.5, and each unique nucleotide sequence was defined as a clonotype. Clonotypes were aligned to IMGT TRBV, TRBD and TRBJ reference segments using MiTCR v1.1. Analysis was restricted to V-J combinations with a frequency above 0.0001, which covered about 99% of repertoires. The TCS score was defined as the ratio of F50 (clonal expansion) to E x V (chaos), calculated using BLOSUM62-based TCRdist between CDR3 peptides within each V-J. Welch's t-statistics and random forest reduced 500 to 650 V-J features to 13, which were used in a naive Bayes classifier (R e1071). Sample size was not statistically predetermined, and investigators were not blinded to group allocation. The paper reports TCR Vbeta CDR3 sequencing of over 130 peripheral blood samples: under 45 ophthalmopathy, roughly 80 hyperthyroidism and 17 progressor patients.

The sequence joins TRBV6-1 to TRBJ2-1; TRBD2 lines up with 9 middle nucleotides. The sequence came from a middle-aged man with Graves disease. Donor details come from another sample of the same person, matched by shared clones. The input for sequencing was peripheral blood mononuclear cells (PBMCs), taken at new diagnosis, from a patient treated with antithyroid drugs. The nucleotide sequence reads TGTGCCAGCAGTAACACGGGACTAGCTCTCAATGAGCAGTTCTTC. It translates to CASSNTGLALNEQFF.